This TCR beta chain was recovered during a study of blood T cell repertoires in COVID-19. Produced via immunoSEQ multiplex PCR; TCRdb's table is partial and in-frame only. The sample holds 45,000 or so clones, 83% seen once. CDR1 SNHLY and CDR2 FYNNEI come from the germline V gene. V gave up 2 bases and J gave up 5 bases; unmatched junction bases: 7. The CDR3 consists of 15 residues. V usage is TRBV2 and J usage is TRBJ2-3, with 7 positions matching TRBD2. Sequencing was performed on peripheral blood. This receptor was taken from a man older than 75 in a cohort sampled during active COVID-19. The CDR3 coding sequence is TGTGCCAGCAGTGAACGAGCGGGGTATATAGATACGCAGTATTTT. Translation gives CASSERAGYIDTQYF.